Presented here are 32 T cell receptor beta chains from one specimen sequenced in a study of cytomegalovirus exposure and HLA in healthy donors. The PCR contained 60 Vbeta and 13 Jbeta primers. The repertoire was sequenced with immunoSEQ multiplex PCR; TCRdb's copy has only in-frame clones and lacks some. The sample gives roughly 170,000 clones, roughly three quarters of which show up once; less than 15% is in the top ten. What was sequenced was PBMCs. These receptors were taken from a woman between 45 and 65 years old in good health and CMV-seropositive.

The chain joins TRBV2 to TRBJ1-6; D is perhaps TRBD1 (6 bases). This CDR3 is built from 19 residues. Germline-derived CDR1 and CDR2 are SNHLY and FYNNEI. Between the trimmed V and J ends, which lost 4 bases and 0 bases, there was a span of 19 bases. The CDR3 region is CASSGGPTASSSYNSPLHF. CDR3 in DNA: TGTGCCAGCAGTGGGGGGCCCACGGCCTCGAGCTCCTATAATTCACCCCTCCACTTT.

This rearrangement joins TRBV19 to TRBJ2-7, with 13 bases matching TRBD2. The germline V gene encodes CDR1 LNHDA and CDR2 SQIVND (reference sequence). V trimming: 6 bases; J trimming: 2 bases; junction bases outside the gene matches: 4. The CDR3 spans 15 residues. CDR3 amino acids: CASSRTSGGPYEQYF. The DNA of the CDR3 is TGTGCCAGTAGCCGGACTAGCGGGGGCCCCTACGAGCAGTACTTC.

The sample holds a few counts of this clone. The J gene is TRBJ2-7, the V gene TRBV7-6; TRBD2 might be the D (6 bases). The V and J ends lost 5 bases and 7 bases respectively, with 15 bases between them. The germline V gene encodes CDR1 SGHVS and CDR2 FNYEAQ. The CDR3 consists of 13 residues. Here the CDR3 reads CASSMTGTREQYF. In nucleotides, the CDR3 is TGTGCCAGCAGCATGACCGGGACTCGTGAGCAGTACTTC.

The chain has TRBV5-1 and TRBJ1-1; TRBD1 matches at 8 bases. The CDR3 contains 13 residues. Unmatched junction bases numbered 2, after V lost 4 bases and J lost 3 bases. From germline, CDR1 is SGHRS and CDR2 YFSETQ. CDR3 residues: CASSPTGDTEAFF. Written as DNA, the CDR3 is TGCGCCAGCAGCCCGACAGGGGACACTGAAGCTTTCTTT.

The chain recombines TRBV2 with TRBJ2-1, with D perhaps TRBD1 (5 bases). This CDR3 is 13 amino acids long. Trimming took off 11 bases at V and 0 bases at J, with 11 bases between the two ends. Germline assignment: CDR1 SNHLY and CDR2 FYNNEI. The CDR3 coding sequence is TGTGCCCTACGCCAGGGCTCCTACAATGAGCAGTTCTTC. This gives the protein CALRQGSYNEQFF.

The chain carries TRBV28 and TRBJ1-2; 7 nucleotides align to TRBD1. Germline V gives CDR1 MDHEN, CDR2 SYDVKM. This CDR3 contains 13 residues. The V and J ends lost 4 bases and 5 bases, in that order; junction bases with no gene match: 4. The CDR3 DNA sequence: TGTGCCAGCAGTTCCCGGACAGGTTATGGCTACACCTTC. It yields the protein CASSSRTGYGYTF.

V gene TRBV2 combines with J gene TRBJ2-5; no clear D. The CDR3 is 14 residues long. V lost 7 bases to trimming and J lost 1 base, with 13 bases between them. The germline gives CDR1 SNHLY, CDR2 FYNNEI. The DNA of the CDR3 is TGTGCCAGCACCCCCTGGCCTAGCCAAGAGACCCAGTACTTC. This sequence encodes CASTPWPSQETQYF.

This chain connects TRBV18 to TRBJ2-5; D might be TRBD2 (6 bases). The J call may be wrong; the DNA end is better matched by TRBJ2-7. Germline-derived CDR1 and CDR2 are KGHSH and LQKENI. The CDR3 is 14 residues long. The CDR3 here is CASHSSAGSYEQYF. DNA of the CDR3: TGTGCCAGCCATTCTAGCGCCGGCTCCTACGAGCAGTACTTC.

V gene TRBV6-6 combines with J gene TRBJ1-1; D unresolved. Deletions cut 0 bases from V and 7 bases from J, with 12 bases between. This CDR3 spans 14 amino acids. CDR1 and CDR2 (germline): MNHNY, SVGAGI (reference sequence). In DNA, the CDR3 is TGTGCCAGCAGTTACTCGAGGCCAGAGCATGAAGCTTTCTTT. Translation gives CASSYSRPEHEAFF.

Comment on this clone: Distinct nucleotide sequences in the sample also encode this CDR3. The chain recombines TRBV7-3 with TRBJ2-3, with D uncertain. The V end lost 0 bases, the J end lost 0 bases, and 7 bases lay between the germline ends. The length of the CDR3 is 15 residues. Germline V gene lookup returns CDR1 SGHTA and CDR2 FQGTGA. CDR3: CASSLTYSSTDTQYF. The CDR3 DNA is TGTGCCAGCAGCTTAACCTATTCTAGCACAGATACGCAGTATTTT. Together with reference TRBV7-3 and TRBJ2-3, the CDR3 gives the full variable domain: GAGVSQTPSNKVTEKGKYVELRCDPISGHTALYWYRQSLGQGPEFLIYFQGTGAADDSGLPNDRFFAVRPEGSVSTLKIQRTERGDSAVYLCASSLTYSSTDTQYFGPGTRLTVL.

The chain links TRBV5-4 to TRBJ2-2; 10 bases match TRBD1. The CDR3 is made up of 17 amino acids. Germline lookup yields CDR1 SGHNT and CDR2 YYREEE (reference sequence). After removal of 3 bases from V and 4 bases from J, the junction contained 9 bases not matched to a gene. CDR3 bases: TGTGCCAGCAGCTCTCCCCCGGGACAGGGGAGCACCGGGGAGCTGTTTTTT. Translated, it gives CASSSPPGQGSTGELFF.

The rearrangement links TRBV19 to TRBJ1-4; D remains ambiguous. CDR1 is LNHDA, CDR2 SQIVND, per germline (reference sequence). The CDR3 spans 15 residues. Trimming took 2 bases from V and 8 from J, leaving 15 bases between them. In DNA form, the CDR3 reads TGTGCCAGTAGTATACTAATGGCCCCAGGAGAAAAACTGTTTTTT. This sequence encodes CASSILMAPGEKLFF.

The chain carries TRBV9 and TRBJ2-3, with TRBD2 matching over 16 bases. Germline V CDR1 and CDR2: SGDLS, YYNGEE. Trimming cost V 0 bases and J 5 bases; bases outside gene matches: 9. The CDR3 sequence is 19 residues long. The CDR3 loop is CASSVEGTSGGAEGDTQYF. The CDR3 DNA follows: TGTGCCAGCAGCGTAGAGGGGACTAGCGGGGGGGCCGAGGGAGATACGCAGTATTTT.

DNA of the CDR3: TGTGCCAGCAGCGTCCATCCGACAGGGAGTGGTGGAAACACCATATATTTT. Translated, it gives CASSVHPTGSGGNTIYF. This sequence joins TRBV9 and TRBJ1-3; the match to TRBD1 covers 7 bases. The junction had 11 bases not matched to a gene; V was cut back by 2 bases and J by 3 bases. Germline loops: CDR1 SGDLS, CDR2 YYNGEE. The CDR3 covers 17 residues.

The J gene is TRBJ2-1, the V gene TRBV9; TRBD2 agrees at 10 bases. This CDR3 has 15 residues. After removal of 0 bases from V and 7 bases from J, the junction contained 4 bases not matched to a gene. The germline CDR1 and CDR2 sequences are SGDLS and YYNGEE. CDR3 sequence: CASSVVGTSDNEQFF. In DNA form, the CDR3 reads TGTGCCAGCAGCGTAGTCGGGACTAGCGATAATGAGCAGTTCTTC.

With respect to this clone: This specimen includes other DNA sequences encoding the same CDR3. The chain links TRBV6-5 to TRBJ1-1; TRBD1 is a possible D gene (6 bases). This CDR3 is built from 14 residues. V was shortened by 0 bases and J by 2 bases, with 7 bases between the two germline ends. Germline loops: CDR1 MNHEY, CDR2 SVGAGI. For the CDR3, the DNA is TGTGCCAGCAGTTACTCGACAGGTAACACTGAAGCTTTCTTT. This codes for CASSYSTGNTEAFF.

The rearrangement joins TRBV4-1 to TRBJ2-2; a possible D gene is TRBD2 (5 bases). This CDR3 is built from 15 residues. V gave up 2 bases and J gave up 8 bases, with 15 bases separating them. In germline, CDR1 is MGHRA, CDR2 YSYEKL. This chain's CDR3 is CASSQSGLYVGELFF. CDR3 in DNA: TGCGCCAGCAGCCAAAGCGGACTTTACGTAGGGGAGCTGTTTTTT.

DNA for the CDR3: TGTGCCACCGACCCCTTAGGGGGGGCTGGAGATACGCAGTATTTT. Protein product: CATDPLGGAGDTQYF. This chain joins TRBV7-3 and TRBJ2-3; a possible D gene is TRBD2 (7 bases). This CDR3 is 15 amino acids long. Deletions cut 10 bases from V and 5 bases from J, with 22 bases between. Germline V CDR1 and CDR2: SGHTA, FQGTGA.

This chain joins TRBV5-6 and TRBJ1-2, with D possibly TRBD1 on 5 matching bases. Germline CDR1 reads SGHDT; CDR2 reads YYEEEE. Trimming left V 3 bases short and J 4 bases short, with 13 bases between. The CDR3 runs to 14 residues. The CDR3 sequence: CASSSPGATYGYTF. The CDR3 coding sequence is TGTGCCAGCAGCTCCCCTGGGGCCACCTATGGCTACACCTTC. The full variable domain, in which reference TRBV5-6 and TRBJ1-2 provide the parts outside the CDR3, is DAGVTQSPTHLIKTRGQQVTLRCSPKSGHDTVSWYQQALGQGPQFIFQYYEEEERQRGNFPDRFSGHQFPNYSSELNVNALLLGDSALYLCASSSPGATYGYTFGSGTRLTVV.

The J gene is TRBJ1-4, the V gene TRBV19, with D unresolved. The CDR3 runs to 13 residues. Germline CDR1 reads LNHDA; CDR2 reads SQIVND (reference sequence). Deletions cut 6 bases from V and 8 bases from J, with 13 bases between. CDR3 amino acids: CASRLQTGEKLFF. CDR3 sequence (DNA): TGTGCCAGTAGGCTTCAAACGGGAGAAAAACTGTTTTTT.

The J gene is TRBJ1-1, the V gene TRBV5-6, with 7 positions matching TRBD1. Trimming removed 4 bases from V and 1 base from J; junction bases left unmatched: 10. This CDR3 has 16 amino acids. The germline CDR1 and CDR2 sequences are SGHDT and YYEEEE. CDR3 DNA: TGTGCCAGCAGCGCGGGAACAGGGGCGCAGAACACTGAAGCTTTCTTT. It is translated as CASSAGTGAQNTEAFF.

Note on this clone: This specimen includes other DNA sequences encoding the same CDR3. This chain uses TRBV5-1 with TRBJ2-1, with a tentative D call TRBD1 (6 bases). V dropped 2 bases and J dropped 5 bases, with 11 bases sitting between them. Germline V lookup: CDR1 SGHRS, CDR2 YFSETQ. This CDR3 is 14 amino acids long. CDR3 in amino acids: CASSLGGLDNEQFF. CDR3 sequence (DNA): TGCGCCAGCAGCTTAGGGGGTCTTGACAATGAGCAGTTCTTC.

The chain is built from TRBV15 and TRBJ1-2; TRBD1 is a possible D gene (5 bases). The CDR3 is 19 residues long. In germline, CDR1 is LNHNV, CDR2 YYDKDF (reference sequence). With 0 bases removed from V and 4 bases from J, the gap between germline ends came to 24 bases. CDR3 nucleotide sequence: TGTGCCACCAGCAGAGATTTCACGGCGGCTCTTGCTCAGGGCTATGGCTACACCTTC. Translating it yields CATSRDFTAALAQGYGYTF.

This clone was counted once. Here the CDR3 DNA reads TGCGCCAGCAGCCCAAACAATCGGAGGGCTTTCTTT. This encodes CASSPNNRRAFF. This chain joins TRBV4-1 and TRBJ1-1; no definite D call. Germline CDR1 and CDR2: MGHRA and YSYEKL. This CDR3 is 12 amino acids long. With 4 bases removed from V and 11 bases from J, the gap between germline ends came to 14 bases.

The genes are TRBV19 and TRBJ2-5; no clear D gene. Germline values: CDR1 LNHDA, CDR2 SQIVND (reference sequence). This CDR3 has 15 amino acids. V shed 5 bases and J shed 2 bases, with 15 bases lying between them. The CDR3 reads CASSSARVPQETQYF. In DNA, the CDR3 is TGTGCCAGTAGTTCCGCTCGGGTCCCTCAAGAGACCCAGTACTTC.

This chain joins TRBV11-2 and TRBJ2-3, with D possibly matching TRBD2 (5 bases). CDR3 size: 16 residues. Trimming pared 4 bases from V and 0 bases from J, leaving 14 bases between. Looked up from germline, CDR1 is SGHAT and CDR2 is FQNNGV. CDR3 bases: TGTGCCAGCAGCTCGCGTTCTAGCCTTAGCACAGATACGCAGTATTTT. Its translation: CASSSRSSLSTDTQYF.

Remarks on this clone: The junction and the germline gene differ at one end; a read error may be behind it. The chain uses TRBV6-1 and TRBJ2-1, with D uncertain. Per the germline V gene, CDR1 is MNHNS and CDR2 is SASEGT. The length of the CDR3 is 14 residues. In DNA form, the CDR3 reads TGTGCCAGCCGAGGCTCCTTCTCCTACAATGGGCAGTTCTTC. Encoded protein: CASRGSFSYNGQFF.

The chain uses TRBV6-1 and TRBJ2-5; a weak D match, TRBD1 (6 bases). The ends were cut back, 7 bases at V and 6 bases at J, with 21 bases in the middle. Per the germline V gene, CDR1 is MNHNS and CDR2 is SASEGT. This CDR3 contains 15 residues. CDR3 loop: CASTISAQGRKTQYF. In DNA, the CDR3 is TGTGCCAGCACCATAAGTGCACAGGGTAGGAAGACCCAGTACTTC.

The genes are TRBV4-2 and TRBJ1-5; unclear D gene. Per the germline V gene, CDR1 is LGHNA and CDR2 is YNFKEQ. Trimming cost V 0 bases and J 2 bases, with 11 bases left between them. The CDR3 spans 16 residues. In nucleotides, the CDR3 is TGTGCCAGCAGCCAAGATAGTTGGGGAGGCAATCAGCCCCAGCATTTT. This encodes CASSQDSWGGNQPQHF.

V is TRBV30 and J is TRBJ2-2; weak D call: TRBD1 (5 bases). This CDR3 comprises 14 residues. Germline CDR1 reads GTSNPN; CDR2 reads SVGIG (reference sequence). V lost 0 bases and J 6 bases, leaving 11 bases between the germline ends. The CDR3 loop is CAWSVLRVAGELFF. The CDR3 DNA is TGTGCCTGGAGTGTTCTCAGGGTGGCCGGGGAGCTGTTTTTT.

This sequence joins TRBV6-5 and TRBJ2-2; 7 positions agree with TRBD2. Germline V gives CDR1 MNHEY, CDR2 SVGAGI. V lost 3 bases and J lost 4; bases outside the gene matches: 2. CDR3 length: 14 amino acids. The CDR3 DNA reads TGTGCCAGCAGTTATACGGGGGGCACCGGGGAGCTGTTTTTT. This encodes CASSYTGGTGELFF.

This chain uses TRBV6-5 with TRBJ1-1; possible D gene TRBD1, 5 bases. This CDR3 region has 13 residues. The V and J ends lost 7 bases and 4 bases respectively, with 13 bases between them. Germline V gives CDR1 MNHEY, CDR2 SVGAGI. The CDR3 sequence: CASIWRGGTEAFF. The DNA of the CDR3 is TGTGCCAGCATCTGGCGGGGGGGCACTGAAGCTTTCTTT.